This paragraph covers one TCR beta chain sequence. Its specificity is not known. This CDR3 spans 13 amino acids. Per the germline V gene, CDR1 is SQVTM and CDR2 is ANQGSEA. TCRdb reanalysed the RT-PCR reads using MiXCR and keeps one entry per CDR3 protein. This repertoire shows more than 450,000 distinct CDR3 sequences, about 7.6% found once; its top ten account for over 10%. This sample was included in a study of response to subunit inactivated influenza vaccine. Findings of the study overall: It was suggested by the authors that few new T cells are recruited by each seasonal influenza vaccination.

This TCR was recovered from a man between 50 and 75 years old who received an inactivated influenza vaccine. J is TRBJ2-7 and V is TRBV29-1, with 8 bases fitting TRBD1. The specimen was PBMCs from blood, collected 23 months after vaccination. The CDR3: CSAGTGNTYEQYF. The DNA for the CDR3 is TGCAGTGCCGGGACAGGCAATACCTACGAGCAGTACTTC.